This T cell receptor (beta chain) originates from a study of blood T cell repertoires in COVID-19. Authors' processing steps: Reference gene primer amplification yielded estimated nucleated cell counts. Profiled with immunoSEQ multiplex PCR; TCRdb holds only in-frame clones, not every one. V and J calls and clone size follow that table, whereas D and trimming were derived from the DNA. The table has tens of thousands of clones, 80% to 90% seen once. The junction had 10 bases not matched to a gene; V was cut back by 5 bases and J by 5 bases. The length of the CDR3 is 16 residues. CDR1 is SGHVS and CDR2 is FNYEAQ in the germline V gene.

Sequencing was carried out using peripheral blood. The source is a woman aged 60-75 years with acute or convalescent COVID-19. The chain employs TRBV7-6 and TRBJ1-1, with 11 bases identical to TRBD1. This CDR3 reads CASSPKGGQGDTEAFF. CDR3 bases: TGTGCCAGCAGCCCAAAGGGGGGACAGGGGGATACTGAAGCTTTCTTT.